Listed below are T cell receptor beta chains from one sample, sequenced in a study of T cell clones after liver transplantation. Assay: immunoSEQ multiplex PCR; the TCRdb copy retains only in-frame clones and omits some. The sample has about 17,000 clones; around 84% are singletons. Sequenced here: CD8+ T cells from blood, sampled less than 50 months after liver transplant. The receptors were sampled from a human patient who received a liver transplant. The T cells may partly be graft donor cells. CDR3s include the opening cysteine and the closing phenylalanine or tryptophan. The D gene is left open where the match is weak. A row's size may be missing; if present it is once, few, many or a size class.

d_call: -; clone_size: -; v_call: TRBV5-1; j_call: TRBJ2-7; cdr3_aa: CASSLTSGGYEQYF; cdr3_nt: TGCGCCAGCAGCTTGACGTCAGGGGGGTACGAGCAGTACTTC
d_call: -; clone_size: -; v_call: TRBV5-5; j_call: TRBJ2-7; cdr3_aa: CASSFTWGSYEQYF; cdr3_nt: TGTGCCAGCAGCTTTACGTGGGGCTCCTACGAGCAGTACTTC
d_call: -; clone_size: -; v_call: TRBV6-5; j_call: TRBJ2-3; cdr3_aa: CASSIQSTDTQYF; cdr3_nt: TGTGCCAGCAGTATCCAGAGCACAGATACGCAGTATTTT
d_call: -; clone_size: -; v_call: TRBV4-2; j_call: TRBJ2-4; cdr3_aa: CASSPSTGSAKNIQYF; cdr3_nt: TGTGCCAGCAGCCCCTCTACAGGGTCAGCCAAAAACATTCAGTACTTC
d_call: -; clone_size: -; v_call: TRBV27; j_call: TRBJ1-2; cdr3_aa: CASSPSGNPNYGYTF; cdr3_nt: TGTGCCAGCAGTCCCTCAGGAAACCCGAACTATGGCTACACCTTC
d_call: TRBD1; clone_size: once; v_call: TRBV5-6; j_call: TRBJ2-7; cdr3_aa: CASSALGQGAHEQYF; cdr3_nt: TGTGCCAGCAGCGCCCTGGGACAGGGGGCCCACGAGCAGTACTTC
d_call: -; clone_size: once; v_call: TRBV12-5; j_call: TRBJ2-3; cdr3_aa: CASGIPMGHTDTQYF; cdr3_nt: TGTGCTAGTGGTATCCCGATGGGGCACACAGATACGCAGTATTTT
d_call: TRBD2; clone_size: -; v_call: TRBV6-1; j_call: TRBJ2-7; cdr3_aa: CASSEFSGVVSSSYEQYF; cdr3_nt: TGTGCCAGCAGTGAATTTAGCGGGGTAGTTTCGAGCTCCTACGAGCAGTACTTC
d_call: -; clone_size: -; v_call: TRBV6-5; j_call: TRBJ2-1; cdr3_aa: CASSYSANEQFF; cdr3_nt: TGTGCCAGCAGTTACTCTGCAAATGAGCAGTTCTTC
d_call: -; clone_size: -; v_call: TRBV7-2; j_call: TRBJ2-3; cdr3_aa: CASSRIGATDTQYF; cdr3_nt: TGTGCCAGCAGCCGAATTGGCGCGACAGATACGCAGTATTTT
d_call: -; clone_size: -; v_call: TRBV9; j_call: TRBJ1-2; cdr3_aa: CASSSPSSRSNYGYTF; cdr3_nt: TGTGCCAGCAGCTCCCCCAGCTCCCGGAGTAACTATGGCTACACCTTC
d_call: -; clone_size: -; v_call: TRBV9; j_call: TRBJ1-3; cdr3_aa: CASSVEGSLSSGNTIYF; cdr3_nt: TGTGCCAGCAGCGTAGAGGGCAGCCTATCTTCTGGAAACACCATATATTTT
d_call: -; clone_size: -; v_call: TRBV28; j_call: TRBJ1-1; cdr3_aa: CASRRTAGGSAEAFF; cdr3_nt: TGTGCCAGCAGGCGCACCGCGGGGGGTAGCGCTGAAGCTTTCTTT
d_call: -; clone_size: -; v_call: TRBV21-1; j_call: TRBJ2-7; cdr3_aa: CASSPPPSREQYF; cdr3_nt: TGTGCCAGCAGCCCACCCCCCTCGCGGGAGCAGTACTTC
d_call: TRBD2; clone_size: -; v_call: TRBV2; j_call: TRBJ2-5; cdr3_aa: CASSPGLAEETQYF; cdr3_nt: TGTGCCAGCAGTCCGGGACTAGCGGAAGAGACCCAGTACTTC
d_call: -; clone_size: -; v_call: TRBV21-1; j_call: TRBJ1-2; cdr3_aa: CASSKAGEVYGYTF; cdr3_nt: TGTGCCAGCAGCAAAGCCGGGGAGGTGTATGGCTACACCTTC
d_call: -; clone_size: -; v_call: TRBV6-6; j_call: TRBJ2-5; cdr3_aa: CASSLGETQYF; cdr3_nt: TGTGCCAGCAGCCTGGGGGAGACCCAGTACTTC
d_call: -; clone_size: -; v_call: TRBV6-5; j_call: TRBJ2-7; cdr3_aa: CASSYSAGEQYF; cdr3_nt: TGTGCCAGCAGTTACTCCGCCGGCGAGCAGTACTTC
d_call: TRBD2; clone_size: -; v_call: TRBV27; j_call: TRBJ2-2; cdr3_aa: CASSPGTSGSTGELFF; cdr3_nt: TGTGCCAGCAGCCCCGGGACTAGCGGGTCTACCGGGGAGCTGTTTTTT
d_call: -; clone_size: -; v_call: TRBV11-2; j_call: TRBJ2-2; cdr3_aa: CASSFKNTGELFF; cdr3_nt: TGTGCCAGCAGCTTTAAGAACACCGGGGAGCTGTTTTTT
d_call: TRBD1; clone_size: once; v_call: TRBV5-1; j_call: TRBJ1-1; cdr3_aa: CASTPRQGAWTEAFF; cdr3_nt: TGCGCCAGCACCCCACGACAGGGGGCGTGGACTGAAGCTTTCTTT
d_call: -; clone_size: -; v_call: TRBV19; j_call: TRBJ2-5; cdr3_aa: CASSIDGQEETQYF; cdr3_nt: TGTGCCAGTAGTATAGATGGACAAGAAGAGACCCAGTACTTC
d_call: -; clone_size: few; v_call: TRBV13; j_call: TRBJ2-1; cdr3_aa: CASSARRNEQFF; cdr3_nt: TGTGCCAGCAGCGCCCGGAGGAATGAGCAGTTCTTC
d_call: TRBD1; clone_size: -; v_call: TRBV5-4; j_call: TRBJ1-1; cdr3_aa: CASSQGQGEAFF; cdr3_nt: TGTGCCAGCAGCCAAGGACAGGGTGAGGCTTTCTTT
d_call: TRBD1; clone_size: -; v_call: TRBV27; j_call: TRBJ2-7; cdr3_aa: CATGQGWEQYF; cdr3_nt: TGTGCCACCGGACAGGGTTGGGAGCAGTACTTC
d_call: TRBD1; clone_size: -; v_call: TRBV5-4; j_call: TRBJ1-2; cdr3_aa: CASSLGGTGVGYTF; cdr3_nt: TGTGCCAGCAGCTTGGGGGGGACAGGAGTTGGCTACACCTTC